This T cell receptor (beta chain) was sequenced for a study of tissue T cells after allogeneic stem cell transplantation. Germline V gives CDR1 NSHNY, CDR2 SYGAGN. The CDR3 runs 13 residues. Deletions cut 0 bases from V and 4 bases from J, with 8 bases between. On this clone: The gene names given are mouse names. The read halts 1 residue ahead of the CDR3 end, with the missing end drawn from the germline J gene.

Produced via immunoSEQ multiplex PCR; TCRdb's table is partial and in-frame only. The sample records 20,000 to 25,000 clones, over 60% being singletons. The chain links TRBV13-1 to TRBJ2-7, with D uncertain. The source material was spleen. The TCR originated in a female BALB/c mouse in good health. The mouse strain carries the MHC haplotype H2-d. The CDR3 reads CASSDAATYEQYF. Incomplete CDR3 DNA: TGTGCCAGCAGTGATGCAGCCACGTATGAACAGTAC.